These T cell receptor beta chains were read from a single sample in a study of shared clonotypes between healthy human individuals. Sequencing was performed with immunoSEQ multiplex PCR; in TCRdb, only in-frame clones are kept and a portion is missing. The repertoire holds about 2.3 million clones, with 90% to 95% as singletons. Sample: naive CD4+ T cells from PBMCs. Every receptor here comes from a man aged 18-30 years in good health. Some clones in this sample may be carry-over from other donors' samples. Each CDR3 is given with its conserved first and last residue. The D gene is left open where the match is weak. A row's size may be missing; if present it is once, few, many or a size class.

v_call	clone_size	j_call	d_call	cdr3_nt	cdr3_aa
TRBV28	.	TRBJ1-2	.	TGTGCCAGCAGTTTAGGCCAGGCGTATGGCTACACCTTC	CASSLGQAYGYTF
TRBV7-2	.	TRBJ1-2	TRBD1	TGTGCCAGCAGCCACCTCCGGGACAGCTCTTATGGCTACACCTTC	CASSHLRDSSYGYTF
TRBV19	.	TRBJ1-3	TRBD1	TGTGCCATAGGGGACAGGGCTGGAAACACCATATATTTT	CAIGDRAGNTIYF
TRBV5-4	.	TRBJ1-4	.	TGTGCCAGCAGCCCGGACGGACAGCCAACTAATGAAAAACTGTTTTTT	CASSPDGQPTNEKLFF
TRBV2	.	TRBJ2-7	TRBD1	TGTGCCAGCAGCCATGGACAGGGGGCTCGGTACGAGCAGTACTTC	CASSHGQGARYEQYF
TRBV5-1	.	TRBJ1-1	TRBD1	TGCGCCAGCAGCGTGACAGGGTATCTAGACACTGAAGCTTTCTTT	CASSVTGYLDTEAFF
TRBV9	.	TRBJ1-1	.	TGTGCCAGCAGCCCGGGAACAAAGGACACTGAAGCTTTCTTT	CASSPGTKDTEAFF
TRBV19	.	TRBJ2-6	.	TGTGCCAGTAGCACCGGCCTTCAGAGGGCCAACGTCCTGACTTTC	CASSTGLQRANVLTF
TRBV11-3	.	TRBJ2-7	.	TGTGCCAGCAGCGCCCTAGAGCAGTACTTC	CASSALEQYF
TRBV2	once	TRBJ2-2	.	TGTGCCAGCCTCATCAAACCGGGACTTAACACCGGGGAGCTGTTTTTT	CASLIKPGLNTGELFF
TRBV2	once	TRBJ1-5	.	TGTGCCAGCAGTGGACCGTCGGGGGTTCAGCCCCAGCATTTT	CASSGPSGVQPQHF